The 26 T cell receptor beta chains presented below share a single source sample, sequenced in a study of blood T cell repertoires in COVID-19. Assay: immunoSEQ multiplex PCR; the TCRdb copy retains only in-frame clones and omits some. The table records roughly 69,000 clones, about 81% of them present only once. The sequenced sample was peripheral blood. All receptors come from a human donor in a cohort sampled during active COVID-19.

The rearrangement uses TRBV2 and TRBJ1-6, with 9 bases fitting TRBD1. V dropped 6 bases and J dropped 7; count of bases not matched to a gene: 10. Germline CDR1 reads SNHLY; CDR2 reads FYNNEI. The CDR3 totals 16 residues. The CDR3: CASSARTGVGNSPLHF. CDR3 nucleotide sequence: TGTGCCAGCAGCGCCCGGACAGGGGTAGGGAATTCACCCCTCCACTTT.

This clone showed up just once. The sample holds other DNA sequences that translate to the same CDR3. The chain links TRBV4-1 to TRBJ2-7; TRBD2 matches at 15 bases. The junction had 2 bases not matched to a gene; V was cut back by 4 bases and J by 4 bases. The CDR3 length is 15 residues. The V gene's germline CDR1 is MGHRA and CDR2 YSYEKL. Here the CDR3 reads CASSPGLAGGYEQYF. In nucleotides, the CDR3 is TGCGCCAGCAGCCCGGGACTAGCGGGGGGATACGAGCAGTACTTC.

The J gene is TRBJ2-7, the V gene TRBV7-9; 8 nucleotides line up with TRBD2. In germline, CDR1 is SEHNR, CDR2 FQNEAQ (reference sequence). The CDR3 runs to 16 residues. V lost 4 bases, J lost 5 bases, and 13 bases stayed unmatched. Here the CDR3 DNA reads TGTGCCAGCAGCTCGTCCGGGGGGGTTAGGTTCCACGAGCAGTACTTC. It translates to CASSSSGGVRFHEQYF.

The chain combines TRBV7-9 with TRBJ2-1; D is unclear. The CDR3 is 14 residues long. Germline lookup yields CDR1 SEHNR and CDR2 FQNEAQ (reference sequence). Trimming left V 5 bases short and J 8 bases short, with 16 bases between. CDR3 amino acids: CASSRSLGGDEQFF. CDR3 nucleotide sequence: TGTGCCAGCAGCCGGTCCCTAGGTGGCGATGAGCAGTTCTTC.

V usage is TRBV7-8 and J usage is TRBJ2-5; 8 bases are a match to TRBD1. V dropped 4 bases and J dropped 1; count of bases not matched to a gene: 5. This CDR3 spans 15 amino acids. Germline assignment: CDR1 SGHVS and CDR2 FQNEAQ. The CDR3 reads CASSSPDRGQETQYF. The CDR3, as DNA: TGTGCCAGCAGCTCCCCCGACAGGGGCCAAGAGACCCAGTACTTC.

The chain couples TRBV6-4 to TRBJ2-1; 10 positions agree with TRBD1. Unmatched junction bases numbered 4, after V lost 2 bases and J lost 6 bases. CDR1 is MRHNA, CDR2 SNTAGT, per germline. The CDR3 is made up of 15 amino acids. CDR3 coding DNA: TGTGCCAGCAGTGACGAGGGACAGGGGTTCAATGAGCAGTTCTTC. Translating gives CASSDEGQGFNEQFF.

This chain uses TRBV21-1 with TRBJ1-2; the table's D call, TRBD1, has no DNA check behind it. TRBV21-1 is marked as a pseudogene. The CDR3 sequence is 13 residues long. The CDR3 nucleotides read TGTGCCAGCAGCACGGACAGGGGATATGGCTACACCTTC. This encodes CASSTDRGYGYTF.

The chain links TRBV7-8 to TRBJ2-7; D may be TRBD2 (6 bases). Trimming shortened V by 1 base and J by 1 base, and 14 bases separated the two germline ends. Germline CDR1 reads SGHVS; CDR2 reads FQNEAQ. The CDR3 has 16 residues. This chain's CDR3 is CASSLGAGTASYEQYF. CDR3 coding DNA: TGTGCCAGCAGCTTAGGGGCGGGAACGGCTTCCTACGAGCAGTACTTC.

CDR3 loop: CASSLSPGGYYEQYF. The CDR3 coding sequence is TGTGCCAGCAGCTTATCCCCAGGGGGCTACTACGAGCAGTACTTC. This rearrangement joins TRBV11-1 to TRBJ2-7; 8 nucleotides align to TRBD1. The V segment lost 2 bases and the J segment 3 bases; nucleotides outside the gene matches: 6. This CDR3 contains 15 residues. Germline V gene lookup returns CDR1 SGHAT and CDR2 FQDESV (reference sequence).

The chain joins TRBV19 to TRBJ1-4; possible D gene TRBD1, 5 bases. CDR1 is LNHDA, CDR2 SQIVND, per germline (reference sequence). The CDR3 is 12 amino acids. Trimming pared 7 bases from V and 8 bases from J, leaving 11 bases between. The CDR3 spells CASTGVREKLFF. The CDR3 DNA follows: TGTGCCAGTACGGGGGTACGGGAAAAACTGTTTTTT.

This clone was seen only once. The CDR3 nucleotides read TGTGCCAGCATTGGGGAGGGATTTTATGAAAAACTGTTTTTT. Translating gives CASIGEGFYEKLFF. The V call is TRBV28, the J call TRBJ1-4; D not certain. Trimming removed 7 bases at V and 6 bases at J, with 15 bases between. CDR1 MDHEN and CDR2 SYDVKM come from the germline V gene. The length of the CDR3 is 14 residues.

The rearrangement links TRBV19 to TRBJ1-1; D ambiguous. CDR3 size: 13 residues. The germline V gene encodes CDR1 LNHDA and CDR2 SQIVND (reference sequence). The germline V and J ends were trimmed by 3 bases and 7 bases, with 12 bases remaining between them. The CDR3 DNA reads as TGTGCCAGTAGTATGTCCCCCCTTAATGAAGCTTTCTTT. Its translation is CASSMSPLNEAFF.

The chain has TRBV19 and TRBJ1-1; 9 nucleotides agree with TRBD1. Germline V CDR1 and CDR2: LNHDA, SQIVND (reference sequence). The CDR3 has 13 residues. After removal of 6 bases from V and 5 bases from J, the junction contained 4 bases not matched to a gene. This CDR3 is CASSQDRGTEAFF. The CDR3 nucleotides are TGTGCCAGTAGCCAAGACAGGGGGACTGAAGCTTTCTTT.

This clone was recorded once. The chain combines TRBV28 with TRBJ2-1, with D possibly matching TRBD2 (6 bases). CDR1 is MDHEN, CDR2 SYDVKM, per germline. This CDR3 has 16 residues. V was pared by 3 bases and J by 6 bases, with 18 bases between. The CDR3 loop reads CASSLHTTGLFNEQFF. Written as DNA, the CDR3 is TGTGCCAGCAGTTTGCATACGACGGGACTTTTCAATGAGCAGTTCTTC.

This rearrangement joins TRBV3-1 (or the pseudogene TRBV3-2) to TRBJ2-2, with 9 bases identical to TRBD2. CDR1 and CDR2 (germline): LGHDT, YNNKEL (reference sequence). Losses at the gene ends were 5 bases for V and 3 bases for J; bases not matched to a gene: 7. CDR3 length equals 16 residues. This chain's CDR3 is CASSSSGLADTGELFF. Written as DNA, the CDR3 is TGTGCCAGCAGCTCCTCGGGACTAGCCGACACCGGGGAGCTGTTTTTT.

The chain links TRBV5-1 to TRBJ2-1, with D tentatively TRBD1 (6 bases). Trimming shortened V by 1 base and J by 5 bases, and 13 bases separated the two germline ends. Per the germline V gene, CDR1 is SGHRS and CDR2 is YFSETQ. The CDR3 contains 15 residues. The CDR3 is CASSLIAGENNEQFF. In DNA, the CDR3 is TGCGCCAGCAGCTTGATAGCAGGGGAAAACAATGAGCAGTTCTTC. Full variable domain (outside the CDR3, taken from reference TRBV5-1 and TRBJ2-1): KAGVTQTPRYLIKTRGQQVTLSCSPISGHRSVSWYQQTPGQGLQFLFEYFSETQRNKGNFPGRFSGRQFSNSRSEMNVSTLELGDSALYLCASSLIAGENNEQFFGPGTRLTVL.

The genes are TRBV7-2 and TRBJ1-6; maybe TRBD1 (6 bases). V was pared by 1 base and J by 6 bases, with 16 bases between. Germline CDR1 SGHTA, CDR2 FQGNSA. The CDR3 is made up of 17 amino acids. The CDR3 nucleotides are TGTGCCAGCAGCTTAGGTCCAGCAGGGGCCGGTAATTCACCCCTCCACTTT. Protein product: CASSLGPAGAGNSPLHF.

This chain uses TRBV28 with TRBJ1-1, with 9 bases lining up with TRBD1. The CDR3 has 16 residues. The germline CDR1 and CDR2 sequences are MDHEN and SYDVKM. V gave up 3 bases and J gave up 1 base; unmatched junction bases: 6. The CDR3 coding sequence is TGTGCCAGCAGTTTCCCGGGACAGGGTTGGAACACTGAAGCTTTCTTT. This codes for CASSFPGQGWNTEAFF.

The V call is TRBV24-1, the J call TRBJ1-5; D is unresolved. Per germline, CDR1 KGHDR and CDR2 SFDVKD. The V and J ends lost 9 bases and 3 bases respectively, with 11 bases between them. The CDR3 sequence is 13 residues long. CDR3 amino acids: CATSPGNNQPQHF. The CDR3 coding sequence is TGTGCCACCTCCCCGGGGAACAATCAGCCCCAGCATTTT.

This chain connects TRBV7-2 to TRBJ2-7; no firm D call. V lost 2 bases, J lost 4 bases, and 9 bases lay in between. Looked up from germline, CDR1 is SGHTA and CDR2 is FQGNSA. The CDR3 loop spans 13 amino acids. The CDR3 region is CASSLPPGYEQYF. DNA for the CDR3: TGTGCCAGCAGCTTACCCCCCGGTTACGAGCAGTACTTC.

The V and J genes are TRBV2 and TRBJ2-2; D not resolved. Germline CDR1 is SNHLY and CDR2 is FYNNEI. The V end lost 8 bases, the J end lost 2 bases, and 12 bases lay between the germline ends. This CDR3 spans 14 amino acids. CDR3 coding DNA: TGTGCCAGCCAGAACGCAGGAAACACCGGGGAGCTGTTTTTT. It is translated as CASQNAGNTGELFF.

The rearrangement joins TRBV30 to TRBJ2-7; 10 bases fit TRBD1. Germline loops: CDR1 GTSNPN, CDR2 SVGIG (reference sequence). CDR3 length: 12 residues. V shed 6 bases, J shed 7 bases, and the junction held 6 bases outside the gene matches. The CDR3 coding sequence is TGTGCCTGCGGTAGGGACAGGGGAGAGCAGTACTTC. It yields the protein CACGRDRGEQYF.

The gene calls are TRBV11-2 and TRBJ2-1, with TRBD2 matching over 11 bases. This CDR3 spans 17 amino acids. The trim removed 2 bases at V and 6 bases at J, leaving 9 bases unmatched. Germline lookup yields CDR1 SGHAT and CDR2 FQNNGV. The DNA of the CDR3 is TGTGCCAGCAGCTTACTCTTAGCGGGAGGGCCGGGCAATGAGCAGTTCTTC. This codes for CASSLLLAGGPGNEQFF.

CDR3 sequence reads: CATREGQVGRNTIYF. DNA of the CDR3: TGTGCCACCAGAGAAGGACAGGTGGGACGGAACACCATATATTTT. V usage is TRBV15 and J usage is TRBJ1-3; TRBD1 matches 7 bases. The ends lost 6 bases at V and 7 bases at J; junction bases unmatched: 12. CDR1 is LNHNV, CDR2 YYDKDF, per germline (reference sequence). The length of the CDR3 is 15 residues. The full variable domain, its missing parts supplied by reference TRBV15 and TRBJ1-3, is DAMVIQNPRYQVTQFGKPVTLSCSQTLNHNVMYWYQQKSSQAPKLLFHYYDKDFNNEADTPDNFQSRRPNTSFCFLDIRSPGLGDTAMYLCATREGQVGRNTIYFGEGSWLTVV.

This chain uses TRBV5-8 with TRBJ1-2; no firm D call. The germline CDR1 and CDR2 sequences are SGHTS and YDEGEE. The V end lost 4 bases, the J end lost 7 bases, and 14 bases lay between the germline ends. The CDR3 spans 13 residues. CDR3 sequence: CASSVPGFGGYTF. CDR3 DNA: TGTGCCAGCAGCGTCCCCGGGTTCGGTGGCTACACCTTC. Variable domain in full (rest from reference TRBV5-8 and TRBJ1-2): EAGVTQSPTHLIKTRGQQATLRCSPISGHTSVYWYQQALGLGLQFLLWYDEGEERNRGNFPPRFSGRQFPNYSSELNVNALELEDSALYLCASSVPGFGGYTFGSGTRLTVV.

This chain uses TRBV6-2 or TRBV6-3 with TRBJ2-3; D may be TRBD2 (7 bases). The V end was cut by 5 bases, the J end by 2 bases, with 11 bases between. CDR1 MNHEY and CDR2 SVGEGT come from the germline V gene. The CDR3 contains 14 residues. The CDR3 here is CASSGGGDTDTQYF. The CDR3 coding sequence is TGTGCCAGCAGTGGAGGGGGGGACACAGATACGCAGTATTTT.